The rows below give T cell receptor beta chains drawn from one sample of a study of T cell repertoires in cytomegalovirus infection. TCRdb recomputed calls from the reads with MiXCR, one row per CDR3 protein. The data hold 200,000 or so distinct CDR3 sequences, with 30% to 45% observed a single time. Their antigens remain unidentified. The material was CD8+ T cells from cultured PBMCs, obtained from culture after CMV antigen stimulation. The receptors here all came from a human donor in good health (CMV status not recorded). Some clones in this sample may be carry-over from other donors' samples. CDR3s include the opening cysteine and the closing phenylalanine or tryptophan. A D gene is named only where the DNA matches it firmly. The size of a clone is reported for some rows only, either as once, few or many, or as a class for expanded clones.

v_call	clone_size	d_call	j_call	cdr3_aa	cdr3_nt
TRBV28	.	.	TRBJ1-1	CASSFGTLNTEAFF	TGTGCCAGCAGTTTCGGGACACTGAACACTGAAGCTTTCTTT
TRBV20-1	.	.	TRBJ1-1	CSARAGTGLKGEAFF	TGCAGTGCTAGAGCAGGCACTGGGTTGAAGGGTGAAGCTTTCTTT
TRBV7-3	.	TRBD1	TRBJ2-6	CASSPGQGATGANVLTF	TGTGCCAGCAGCCCGGGACAGGGGGCGACGGGGGCCAACGTCCTGACTTTC
TRBV20-1	.	TRBD1	TRBJ1-1	CSARLAWQGAGNTEAFF	TGCAGTGCTAGGTTAGCGTGGCAGGGGGCCGGTAACACTGAAGCTTTCTTT
TRBV7-9	.	TRBD2	TRBJ2-1	CASSLAPGTSGLNEQFF	TGTGCCAGCAGCTTGGCTCCCGGGACTAGCGGCTTAAATGAGCAGTTCTTC
TRBV29-1	.	.	TRBJ2-3	CSVVVLDTQYF	TGCAGCGTTGTAGTTCTGGATACGCAGTATTTT
TRBV6-5	.	.	TRBJ1-5	CASSLGKQGYSNQPQHF	TGTGCCAGCAGTCTCGGGAAACAGGGATATAGCAATCAGCCCCAGCATTTT
TRBV9	.	.	TRBJ1-5	CASSPEAGSNQPQHF	TGTGCCAGCAGCCCCGAGGCGGGGAGCAATCAGCCCCAGCATTTT
TRBV4-1	.	.	TRBJ1-2	CASSQVGRQSNYGYTF	TGCGCCAGCAGCCAAGTGGGCCGGCAGTCCAACTATGGCTACACCTTC
TRBV6-6	few	.	TRBJ1-1	CASFTSGSEAFF	TGTGCCAGCTTCACCTCGGGGTCTGAAGCTTTCTTT
TRBV7-2	many	.	TRBJ2-7	CASSPALGGIEQYF	TGTGCCAGCAGCCCTGCATTGGGCGGGATCGAGCAGTACTTC
TRBV6-6	.	.	TRBJ2-7	CASSYPPADRAYEQYF	TGTGCCAGCAGTTACCCGCCGGCGGACAGAGCCTACGAGCAGTACTTC
TRBV27	.	TRBD2	TRBJ2-7	CASSLGLAGGLHEQYF	TGTGCCAGCAGCCTAGGGCTAGCGGGAGGCCTCCACGAGCAGTACTTC